This T cell receptor (beta chain) was retrieved from a study of control samples from healthy donors and cancer patients. This CDR3 contains 15 residues. The V end lost 5 bases, the J end lost 4 bases, and 15 bases lay between the germline ends. Germline V gene sequence: CDR1 SGHVS, CDR2 FQNEAQ. TCRdb's copy holds only in-frame clones and misses some; the assay was immunoSEQ multiplex PCR. The listing contains some 180,000 clones. J is TRBJ1-3 and V is TRBV7-8; perhaps TRBD1 as D (5 bases). This TCR was recovered from a woman aged 25 to 39 in good health. Sequencing was done on a sample of blood. The CDR3 sequence is CASSDRDRRGNTIYF. CDR3 nucleotides: TGTGCCAGCAGCGATCGGGACCGGAGAGGAAACACCATATATTTT.